This record concerns one T cell receptor beta chain sequence. The entry originates in a study of blood T cell repertoires in COVID-19. As originally analysed: Estimation of nucleated cell counts relied on the amplification of reference gene primers. Profiled with immunoSEQ multiplex PCR; TCRdb holds only in-frame clones, not every one. That table furnishes V, J and clone size, whereas the DNA furnished D and trimming. Among 300,000 to 400,000 clones listed, 80% to 90% were seen once. Germline V gives CDR1 MDHEN, CDR2 SYDVKM. The CDR3 extends over 17 amino acids. The ends lost 3 bases at V and 4 bases at J; junction bases unmatched: 11.

The sequenced material came from peripheral blood. The rearrangement joins TRBV28 to TRBJ1-2, with TRBD1 identical over 10 bases. This clonotype was obtained from a woman younger than 45 with COVID-19, enrolled during active disease. The CDR3 loop reads CASSFSTGTGASYGYTF. In nucleotides, the CDR3 is TGTGCCAGCAGTTTCTCCACCGGGACAGGGGCGAGCTATGGCTACACCTTC.